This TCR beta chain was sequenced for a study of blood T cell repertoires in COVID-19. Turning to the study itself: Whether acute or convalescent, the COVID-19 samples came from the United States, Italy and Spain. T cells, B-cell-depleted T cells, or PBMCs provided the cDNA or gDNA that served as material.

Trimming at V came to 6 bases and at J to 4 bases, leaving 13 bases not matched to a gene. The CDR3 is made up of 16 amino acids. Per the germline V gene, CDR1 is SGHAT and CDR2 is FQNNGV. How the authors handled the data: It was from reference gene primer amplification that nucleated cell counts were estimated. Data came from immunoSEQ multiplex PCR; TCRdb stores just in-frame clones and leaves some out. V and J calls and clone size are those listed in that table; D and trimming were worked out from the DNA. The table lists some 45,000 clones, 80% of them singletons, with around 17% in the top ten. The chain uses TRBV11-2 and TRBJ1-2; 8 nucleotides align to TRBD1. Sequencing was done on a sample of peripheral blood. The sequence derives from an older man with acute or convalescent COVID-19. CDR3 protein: CASSSLGQGRGYGYTF. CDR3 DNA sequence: TGTGCCAGCAGTTCCCTCGGACAGGGTCGGGGCTATGGCTACACCTTC.